This T cell receptor (beta chain) is from a study of blood T cell repertoires in COVID-19. The protocol was immunoSEQ multiplex PCR, while the TCRdb copy is restricted to in-frame clones and leaves out a portion. The top ten clones hold roughly 4.6% of a sample with under 250,000 clones, 70% to 90% of them seen once. The ends were cut back, 8 bases at V and 2 bases at J, with 12 bases in the middle. CDR3 length equals 13 residues. CDR1 is MNHEY, CDR2 SVGAGI, per germline. Sequenced sample: peripheral blood. The source of this sequence is a man aged 45-65 years with COVID-19, enrolled during active disease. This chain uses TRBV6-5 with TRBJ2-5, with D tentatively TRBD2 (6 bases). The CDR3 sequence: CASRTGGQETQYF. The CDR3 DNA reads as TGTGCCAGCCGAACTGGGGGGCAAGAGACCCAGTACTTC.